This entry concerns a single T cell receptor (beta chain). Measured with immunoSEQ multiplex PCR; TCRdb has only the in-frame clones, and not every one. The sample contains 3,000 to 4,000 clones, nearly 97% of which appear only once. The data were taken from a study of brain metastases from non-small cell lung cancer. Trimming removed 6 bases from V and 9 bases from J; junction bases left unmatched: 16. This CDR3 comprises 17 residues. Germline loops: CDR1 KGHSH, CDR2 LQKENI. The receptor was isolated from a donor aged 40 or over with non-small cell lung cancer. Material: tumor-adjacent normal tissue. The V gene is TRBV18, the J gene TRBJ2-1, with 11 bases that match TRBD2. The CDR3 protein is CASSPRRGSGGASEQFF. Written as DNA, the CDR3 is TGTGCCAGCTCCCCCCGCCGAGGTAGCGGGGGGGCCAGTGAGCAGTTCTTC.